This T cell receptor beta chain was profiled in a study of cytomegalovirus exposure and HLA in healthy donors. The study ran its PCR with 60 Vbeta and 13 Jbeta primers. Assay used: immunoSEQ multiplex PCR; TCRdb lists only in-frame clones, some missing. The table shows more than 150,000 clones, with roughly 80% occurring only once. The CDR3 length is 11 residues. Looked up from germline, CDR1 is SGHDN and CDR2 is FVKESK. V dropped 8 bases and J dropped 6; count of bases not matched to a gene: 2. The rearrangement links TRBV14 to TRBJ1-2; 8 nucleotides agree with TRBD1. Sample: PBMCs. The sequence derives from a man aged 35 to 55 in good health and CMV-seronegative. The DNA of the CDR3 is TGTGCCAGCGGACAGGGAAATGGCTACACCTTC. Encoded protein: CASGQGNGYTF.